The 4 T cell receptor beta chains reported below all come from one sample, sequenced in a study of T cell repertoires in cytomegalovirus infection. Their specific antigens are unknown. In TCRdb, the reads were re-called with MiXCR into one record per CDR3 protein. Seen here are about 920,000 distinct CDR3 sequences, approximately 31% observed once, and the top ten hold about an eighth. The sequencing here drew on cultured CD8+ T cells from PBMCs, taken from culture after CMV antigen stimulation. The source of these receptors is a human donor in good health (CMV status not recorded). Some clones in this sample may be carry-over from other donors' samples.

This clonotype was found a few times. This sequence joins TRBV7-9 and TRBJ2-2; TRBD1 aligns across 7 bases. V trimming: 6 bases; J trimming: 0 bases; junction bases outside the gene matches: 7. This CDR3 spans 16 amino acids. Germline CDR1 reads SEHNR; CDR2 reads FQNEAQ (reference sequence). CDR3 residues: CASRSPTGANTGELFF. CDR3 coding DNA: TGTGCCAGCAGGTCACCCACAGGGGCGAACACCGGGGAGCTGTTTTTT.

This clonotype showed up just a few times. This sequence joins TRBV7-6 and TRBJ1-2, with D possibly matching TRBD1 (6 bases). V was clipped by 6 bases and J by 7 bases, with 21 bases between them. This CDR3 contains 15 residues. Germline V lookup: CDR1 SGHVS, CDR2 FNYEAQ. The CDR3 protein is CASSSPTGGGVGYTF. DNA for the CDR3: TGTGCCAGCAGTTCCCCGACAGGAGGGGGGGTTGGCTACACCTTC.

V is TRBV27 and J is TRBJ2-1; D is possibly TRBD2 (6 bases). The V end lost 6 bases, the J end lost 3 bases, and 12 bases lay between the germline ends. Germline CDR1 MNHEY, CDR2 SMNVEV (reference sequence). The CDR3 totals 14 residues. CDR3 sequence (DNA): TGTGCCAGCAGGGAGGGTTTAAACTACAATGAGCAGTTCTTC. Protein: CASREGLNYNEQFF.

The sample holds a few counts of this clonotype. This chain joins TRBV7-2 and TRBJ1-1; maybe TRBD1 (6 bases). The CDR3 spans 15 residues. V was trimmed by 4 bases and J by 2 bases, leaving 14 bases between them. From germline, CDR1 is SGHTA and CDR2 FQGNSA. The CDR3 DNA follows: TGTGCCAGCAGCTCAAACAGGGTACATAACACTGAAGCTTTCTTT. Translation gives CASSSNRVHNTEAFF.